A single sample is the source of the 18 T cell receptor beta chains below, sequenced in a study of T-cell memory formation after mild COVID-19. TCRdb recomputed calls from the 5' RACE reads with MiXCR, one row per CDR3 protein. The data show approximately 440,000 distinct CDR3 sequences, 15% to 20% seen once. Sequenced input: PBMCs or a T cell subset sorted from them (not recorded which). The receptors were gathered from an adult woman who had mild COVID-19 (a few samples of this study predate the infection). Cell type and time point are not known.

The sample holds a few counts of this clonotype. V and J are TRBV4-2 and TRBJ1-6, with D uncertain. Deletions cut 4 bases from V and 8 bases from J, with 12 bases between. The CDR3 totals 14 residues. Germline V gene data show CDR1 as LGHNA and CDR2 as YNFKEQ. In DNA, the CDR3 is TGTGCCAGCAGCCCCGGAAATACTCATTCACCCCTCCACTTT. Its translation: CASSPGNTHSPLHF.

This clonotype has just a few counts. The chain links TRBV7-6 to TRBJ2-5; 14 bases align to TRBD2. Germline-derived CDR1 and CDR2 are SGHVS and FNYEAQ. The junction had 5 bases not matched to a gene; V was cut back by 4 bases and J by 4 bases. The CDR3 is made up of 16 amino acids. CDR3 coding DNA: TGTGCCAGCAGCTCCCGACTAGCGGGAGGGAGAGAGACCCAGTACTTC. Translated, it gives CASSSRLAGGRETQYF. Drawing the rest from reference TRBV7-6 and TRBJ2-5, the complete variable domain is GAGVSQSPRYKVTKRGQDVALRCDPISGHVSLYWYRQALGQGPEFLTYFNYEAQQDKSGLPNDRFSAERPEGSISTLTIQRTEQRDSAMYRCASSSRLAGGRETQYFGPGTRLLVL.

This rearrangement joins TRBV20-1 to TRBJ2-1, with 10 bases lining up with TRBD2. The CDR3 spans 15 residues. V shed 6 bases and J 6 bases; nucleotides not matched to a gene: 11. The germline V gene encodes CDR1 DFQATT and CDR2 SNEGSKA (reference sequence). The CDR3 nucleotides are TGCAGTGCGCCAGTGACTAGCGGGCCACTCAATGAGCAGTTCTTC. Encoded protein: CSAPVTSGPLNEQFF.

V is TRBV7-3 and J is TRBJ1-1; maybe TRBD1 (5 bases). Looked up from germline, CDR1 is SGHTA and CDR2 is FQGTGA. The CDR3 extends over 14 amino acids. V was trimmed by 2 bases and J by 4 bases, leaving 11 bases between them. CDR3 sequence (DNA): TGTGCCAGCAGCTTATGGGGGAGGGGCACTGAAGCTTTCTTT. The encoded protein is CASSLWGRGTEAFF.

In its sample, this clonotype was seen many times. The chain combines TRBV5-1 with TRBJ2-3, with 7 bases identical to TRBD2. Germline loops: CDR1 SGHRS, CDR2 YFSETQ. Trimming took 5 bases from V and 1 from J; bases not matched to a gene: 4. The CDR3 runs to 14 residues. The CDR3 region has the DNA TGCGCCAGCAGTTCGCTAGCGGGCACAGATACGCAGTATTTT. It is translated as CASSSLAGTDTQYF.

There are a few counts of this clonotype. This chain links TRBV7-2 with TRBJ1-1, with D uncertain. Germline loops: CDR1 SGHTA, CDR2 FQGNSA. The ends were cut back, 5 bases at V and 0 bases at J, with 13 bases in the middle. The CDR3 spans 15 residues. The CDR3 protein is CASSQSTAVNTEAFF. The CDR3 DNA follows: TGTGCCAGCAGCCAATCGACCGCGGTGAACACTGAAGCTTTCTTT.

The chain combines TRBV9 with TRBJ2-1; D perhaps matches TRBD1 (6 bases). The CDR3 has 15 residues. V shed 3 bases and J shed 2 bases, with 12 bases lying between them. CDR1 and CDR2 (germline): SGDLS, YYNGEE. The DNA for the CDR3 is TGTGCCAGCAGCGGCAGAAAGGGGGCCTACAATGAGCAGTTCTTC. As protein: CASSGRKGAYNEQFF.

This chain connects TRBV4-2 to TRBJ2-7; 9 bases are a match to TRBD2. Losses at the gene ends were 1 base for V and 4 bases for J; bases not matched to a gene: 11. CDR3 size: 17 residues. CDR1 is LGHNA and CDR2 is YNFKEQ in the germline V gene. In nucleotides, the CDR3 is TGTGCCAGCAGCCAAGTGTGGACTAGCGCCGAACCATACGAGCAGTACTTC. This encodes CASSQVWTSAEPYEQYF.

This clonotype has ten or more counts. The CDR3 DNA follows: TGTGCCAGCAGTCTCGGACTAGCGGGAGGGTACAATGAGCAGTTCTTC. It yields the protein CASSLGLAGGYNEQFF. The chain employs TRBV12-3 or TRBV12-4 and TRBJ2-1; 15 positions agree with TRBD2. V gave up 5 bases and J gave up 4 bases; unmatched junction bases: 3. The CDR3 is made up of 16 amino acids.

The rearrangement uses TRBV2 and TRBJ1-2, with 9 bases matching TRBD1. The germline V gene has CDR1 SNHLY and CDR2 FYNNEI. J gave up 5 bases and V 6 bases, and 10 bases lay outside the gene matches. The CDR3 covers 15 residues. The CDR3 loop reads CASRNRDRELYGYTF. The CDR3 DNA reads TGTGCCAGCAGGAACCGGGACAGGGAACTATATGGCTACACCTTC.

This clonotype was seen more than once but under ten times. The chain is built from TRBV7-9 and TRBJ2-7, with 7 bases aligning to TRBD1. Germline V gene lookup returns CDR1 SEHNR and CDR2 FQNEAQ (reference sequence). V lost 2 bases and J lost 6; bases outside the gene matches: 7. The CDR3 sequence is 14 residues long. This CDR3 is CASSLPQGVGEQYF. The CDR3 region has the DNA TGTGCCAGCAGCTTACCTCAGGGGGTAGGCGAGCAGTACTTC.

This clonotype was recorded a few times. This chain links TRBV5-1 with TRBJ2-1; 7 bases agree with TRBD2. In germline, CDR1 is SGHRS, CDR2 YFSETQ. CDR3 length: 14 amino acids. With 4 bases clipped from V and 4 bases from J, the junction kept 5 bases outside the gene matches. The CDR3 here is CASSPSGEYNEQFF. In nucleotides, the CDR3 is TGCGCCAGCAGCCCAAGCGGGGAGTACAATGAGCAGTTCTTC. Filled out from reference TRBV5-1 and TRBJ2-1, the complete variable domain reads KAGVTQTPRYLIKTRGQQVTLSCSPISGHRSVSWYQQTPGQGLQFLFEYFSETQRNKGNFPGRFSGRQFSNSRSEMNVSTLELGDSALYLCASSPSGEYNEQFFGPGTRLTVL.

The chain combines TRBV19 with TRBJ2-6, with TRBD1 matching over 9 bases. The CDR3 runs 19 residues. CDR1 is LNHDA and CDR2 is SQIVND in the germline V gene (reference sequence). V shed 3 bases and J 0 bases; nucleotides not matched to a gene: 9. In DNA form, the CDR3 reads TGTGCCAGTAGTATCATCGGACAGGGGCTATTCTCTGGGGCCAACGTCCTGACTTTC. The encoded protein is CASSIIGQGLFSGANVLTF. The full variable domain, with the rest looked up from reference TRBV19 and TRBJ2-6, is DGGITQSPKYLFRKEGQNVTLSCEQNLNHDAMYWYRQDPGQGLRLIYYSQIVNDFQKGDIAEGYSVSREKKESFPLTVTSAQKNPTAFYLCASSIIGQGLFSGANVLTFGAGSRLTVL.

This clonotype was detected only a few times. The chain carries TRBV6-2 or TRBV6-3 and TRBJ2-5; 11 nucleotides line up with TRBD2. The ends lost 3 bases at V and 4 bases at J; junction bases unmatched: 10. The V gene's germline CDR1 is MNHEY and CDR2 SVGEGT. The CDR3 totals 17 residues. CDR3 sequence: CASSYSPLAGGIETQYF. DNA for the CDR3: TGTGCCAGCAGTTATTCGCCCCTAGCGGGAGGAATAGAGACCCAGTACTTC.

V and J are TRBV3-1 and TRBJ2-1; 11 nucleotides line up with TRBD2. Germline V CDR1 and CDR2: LGHDT, YNNKEL (reference sequence). V was clipped by 4 bases and J by 2 bases; unmatched bases: 4. The CDR3 contains 16 residues. This CDR3 reads CASSPRLAGTYNEQFF. In DNA, the CDR3 is TGTGCCAGCAGCCCTCGACTAGCGGGAACCTACAATGAGCAGTTCTTC.

The sample holds a few counts of this clonotype. V usage is TRBV7-2 and J usage is TRBJ2-3; no clear D gene. The CDR3 contains 13 residues. The germline V and J ends were trimmed by 5 bases and 0 bases, with 6 bases remaining between them. Germline assignment: CDR1 SGHTA and CDR2 FQGNSA. DNA of the CDR3: TGTGCCAGCAGCACCTCTAGCACAGATACGCAGTATTTT. It codes for CASSTSSTDTQYF.

This clonotype occurred a few times. The chain is built from TRBV20-1 and TRBJ2-7; perhaps TRBD2 as D (6 bases). V lost 0 bases, J lost 2 bases, and 23 bases lay in between. The CDR3 extends over 18 amino acids. Germline loops: CDR1 DFQATT, CDR2 SNEGSKA (reference sequence). CDR3 sequence reads: CSAREYPKAGGDTYEQYF. The CDR3 DNA reads TGCAGTGCTAGAGAATACCCGAAGGCCGGGGGAGATACCTACGAGCAGTACTTC.

This clonotype has just a few counts. The rearrangement joins TRBV12-3 or TRBV12-4 to TRBJ2-2; no clear D. The V end lost 6 bases, the J end lost 0 bases, and 8 bases lay between the germline ends. The CDR3 is 14 amino acids. CDR3 region: CASRGPSNTGELFF. Written as DNA, the CDR3 is TGTGCCAGCAGAGGACCGTCGAACACCGGGGAGCTGTTTTTT.